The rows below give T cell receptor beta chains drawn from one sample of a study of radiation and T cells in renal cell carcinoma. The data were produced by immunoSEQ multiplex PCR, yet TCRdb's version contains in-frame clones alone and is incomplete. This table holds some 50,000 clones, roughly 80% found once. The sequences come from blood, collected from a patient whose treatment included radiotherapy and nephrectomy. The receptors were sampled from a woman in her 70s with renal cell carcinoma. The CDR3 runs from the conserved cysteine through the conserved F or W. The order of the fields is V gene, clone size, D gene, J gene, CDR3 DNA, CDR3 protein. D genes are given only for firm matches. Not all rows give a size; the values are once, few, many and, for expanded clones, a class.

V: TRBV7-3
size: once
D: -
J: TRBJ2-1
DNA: TGTGCCAGCGGCTCGAGAGCTAGTGAGCAGTTCTTC
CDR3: CASGSRASEQFF

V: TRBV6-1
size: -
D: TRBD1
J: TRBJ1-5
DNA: TGTGCCAGCGGGGACAGCGCGAAGGAGCCCCAGCATTTT
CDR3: CASGDSAKEPQHF

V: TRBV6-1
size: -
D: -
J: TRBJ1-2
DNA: TGTGCCAGCAGTGATCAAGCAACTGGGAGCTATGGCTACACCTTC
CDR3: CASSDQATGSYGYTF

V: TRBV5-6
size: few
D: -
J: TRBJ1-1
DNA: TGTGCCAGCAGCTTGGCCGACGGTGAAGCTTTCTTT
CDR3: CASSLADGEAFF

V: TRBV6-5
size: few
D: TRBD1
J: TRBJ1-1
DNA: TGTGCCAGCAGTTCAAGGACAGGGAGGACTTTCTTT
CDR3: CASSSRTGRTFF

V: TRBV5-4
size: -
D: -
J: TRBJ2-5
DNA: TGTGCCAGCAGCTTGCGGACTTCCGGCGGAGAGACCCAGTACTTC
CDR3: CASSLRTSGGETQYF

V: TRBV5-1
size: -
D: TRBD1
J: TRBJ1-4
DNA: TGCGCCAGCAGCTTGGGACAGGGAGGTCAGGGTAATGAAAAACTGTTTTTT
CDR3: CASSLGQGGQGNEKLFF

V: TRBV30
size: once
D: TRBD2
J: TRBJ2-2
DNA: TGTGCCTGGAGTGTAAAAAGCGGGAGTGGGTCCGGGGAGCTGTTTTTT
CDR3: CAWSVKSGSGSGELFF

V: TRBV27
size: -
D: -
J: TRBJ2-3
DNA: TGTGCCAGCAGTTCGCGAGCGGGCCATACGCAGTATTTT
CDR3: CASSSRAGHTQYF

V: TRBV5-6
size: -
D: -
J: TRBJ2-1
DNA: TGTGCCAGCAGCTTAGGAGGGGGCGGCTACAATGAGCAGTTCTTC
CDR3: CASSLGGGGYNEQFF

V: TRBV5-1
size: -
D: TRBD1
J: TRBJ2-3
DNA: TGCGCCAGCAGCCGACGGACAGGGACTAGCACAGATACGCAGTATTTT
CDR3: CASSRRTGTSTDTQYF

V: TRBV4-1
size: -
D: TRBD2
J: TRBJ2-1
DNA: TGCGCCAGCAGCCAAGATCCCTTTTCGGTAGCGGGGGACCGATGGTACAATGAGCAGTTCTTC
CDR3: CASSQDPFSVAGDRWYNEQFF

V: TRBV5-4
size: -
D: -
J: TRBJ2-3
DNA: TGTGCCAGCAGCTGGGACTGGGGCACAGATACGCAGTATTTT
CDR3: CASSWDWGTDTQYF

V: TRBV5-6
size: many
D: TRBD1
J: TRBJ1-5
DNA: TGTGCCAGCAGGGACCACAGGGGTGGCAATCAGCCCCAGCATTTT
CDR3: CASRDHRGGNQPQHF

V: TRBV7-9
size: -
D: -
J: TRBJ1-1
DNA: TGTGCCAGCAGCTTAGGTAGAGGGGGAAGGACTGAAGCTTTCTTT
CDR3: CASSLGRGGRTEAFF

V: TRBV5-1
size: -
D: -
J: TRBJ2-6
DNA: TGCGCCAGCAGCTTCACCGGGACGAGCTCTGGGGCCAACGTCCTGACTTTC
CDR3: CASSFTGTSSGANVLTF

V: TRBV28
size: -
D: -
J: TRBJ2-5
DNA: TGTGCCAGCAGTTGGGCAGGGACGCAAGAGACCCAGTACTTC
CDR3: CASSWAGTQETQYF

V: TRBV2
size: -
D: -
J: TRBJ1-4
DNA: TGTGCCAGCAGTCCCCGAAGCCTAATTCGCGTCGGAGTTGAAAAACTGTTTTTT
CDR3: CASSPRSLIRVGVEKLFF

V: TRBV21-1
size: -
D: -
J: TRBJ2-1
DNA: TGTGCCAGCAGCAAAGAGTGGTACAATGAGCAGTTCTTC
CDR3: CASSKEWYNEQFF

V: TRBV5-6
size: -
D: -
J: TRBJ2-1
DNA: TGTGCCAGCAGCTTGGACGTCAGTTCCTACAATGAGCAGTTCTTC
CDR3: CASSLDVSSYNEQFF

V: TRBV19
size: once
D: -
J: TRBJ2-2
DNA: TGTGCCAGTAGATGGATGAACACCGGGGAGCTGTTTTTT
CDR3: CASRWMNTGELFF

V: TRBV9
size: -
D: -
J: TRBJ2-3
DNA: TGTGCCAGCAGCGTAGGCGGACAGAGCACAGATACGCAGTATTTT
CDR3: CASSVGGQSTDTQYF

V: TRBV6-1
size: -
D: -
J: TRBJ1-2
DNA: TGTGCCAGCAGTGAAGGACTCCGCTATGGCTACACCTTC
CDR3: CASSEGLRYGYTF